Detailed here is one T cell receptor beta chain. Its antigen is still unknown. TCRdb independently ran MiXCR on the RT-PCR reads; one entry per CDR3 protein. Here the sample spans hundreds of thousands of distinct CDR3 sequences, about 15% being singletons. The entry originates in a study of response to subunit inactivated influenza vaccine. The study, taken as a whole, reports: Every seasonal influenza vaccination brings in few new T cells, the authors suggested.

The germline V gene encodes CDR1 KGHDR and CDR2 SFDVKD. The CDR3 runs to 15 residues. V was pared by 0 bases and J by 6 bases, with 10 bases between. The chain links TRBV24-1 to TRBJ2-2; weak D call: TRBD1 (5 bases). The sample in question was PBMCs from blood, obtained 14 to 15 days before vaccination. The origin of this receptor is a man between 50 and 59 years old who received an inactivated influenza vaccine. The CDR3 spells CATSDLPKGSGELFF. The CDR3 bases are TGTGCCACCAGTGATTTGCCCAAGGGGTCCGGGGAGCTGTTTTTT.